One sample yielded the 30 T cell receptor beta chains listed below, sequenced in a study of T-cell memory formation after mild COVID-19. TCRdb analysed the 5' RACE reads with MiXCR anew, one entry per CDR3 protein. The sample carries 49,000 or so distinct CDR3 sequences, approximately 6.6% recorded once. The sample consisted of PBMCs or a T cell subset sorted from them (not recorded which). These receptors came from a man aged 18 to 30 who had mild COVID-19 (a few samples of this study predate the infection). Cell type and time point are not known.

This clonotype has a count of ten or more. This chain joins TRBV7-2 and TRBJ2-6; D gene ambiguous. CDR1 is SGHTA and CDR2 is FQGNSA in the germline V gene. The V gene lost 9 bases and the J gene lost 4 bases, with 13 bases spanning the gap. CDR3 length: 14 residues. The CDR3 bases are TGTGCCAGTTCAGTTACCTCCGGGGCCAACGTCCTGACTTTC. Translating gives CASSVTSGANVLTF.

The chain employs TRBV7-2 and TRBJ1-5; the D gene is possibly TRBD1 (5 bases). The germline CDR1 and CDR2 sequences are SGHTA and FQGNSA. The CDR3 is made up of 14 amino acids. V shed 5 bases and J shed 5 bases, with 13 bases lying between them. CDR3 residues: CASSKDGGDQPQHF. DNA of the CDR3: TGTGCCAGCAGCAAGGACGGGGGTGATCAGCCCCAGCATTTT.

This clonotype was detected only a few times. This chain joins TRBV5-1 and TRBJ2-3, with D unresolved. The V and J ends lost 4 bases and 1 base respectively, with 10 bases between them. CDR3 length: 14 amino acids. Germline V gene data show CDR1 as SGHRS and CDR2 as YFSETQ. The CDR3 protein is CASSPAHRTDTQYF. CDR3 bases: TGCGCCAGCAGCCCGGCGCACCGCACAGATACGCAGTATTTT. Variable domain in full (rest from reference TRBV5-1 and TRBJ2-3): KAGVTQTPRYLIKTRGQQVTLSCSPISGHRSVSWYQQTPGQGLQFLFEYFSETQRNKGNFPGRFSGRQFSNSRSEMNVSTLELGDSALYLCASSPAHRTDTQYFGPGTRLTVL.

This clonotype was observed a few times. The chain combines TRBV20-1 with TRBJ2-5; D unresolved. The CDR3 has 11 amino acids. Germline V lookup: CDR1 DFQATT, CDR2 SNEGSKA (reference sequence). V lost 6 bases, J lost 5 bases, and 10 bases lay in between. The CDR3 spells CSADSWETQYF. The CDR3 DNA reads as TGCAGTGCGGATAGTTGGGAGACCCAGTACTTC.

Only a few counts were recorded for this clonotype. The CDR3 bases are TGTGCCAGCAGCCCTTGGACAGGGATGAATTCACCCCTCCACTTT. This translates into CASSPWTGMNSPLHF. The chain carries TRBV3-1 and TRBJ1-6, with 8 bases lining up with TRBD1. Germline CDR1 LGHDT, CDR2 YNNKEL (reference sequence). Trimming took 4 bases from V and 7 from J; bases not matched to a gene: 6. This CDR3 has 15 amino acids.

V gene TRBV30 combines with J gene TRBJ2-3, with TRBD2 matching over 13 bases. V was pared by 3 bases and J by 0 bases, with 3 bases of the junction left unmatched. Per germline, CDR1 GTSNPN and CDR2 SVGIG (reference sequence). The CDR3 has 16 amino acids. CDR3 bases: TGTGCCTGGAGACTAGCGGGGGGGCAGAGCACAGATACGCAGTATTTT. Its translation: CAWRLAGGQSTDTQYF. The full variable domain, with the rest looked up from reference TRBV30 and TRBJ2-3, is SQTIHQWPATLVQPVGSPLSLECTVEGTSNPNLYWYRQAAGRGLQLLFYSVGIGQISSEVPQNLSASRPQDRQFILSSKKLLLSDSGFYLCAWRLAGGQSTDTQYFGPGTRLTVL.

The V call is TRBV6-2 or TRBV6-3, the J call TRBJ2-3; D is undetermined. Germline CDR1 MNHEY, CDR2 SVGEGT. The germline V and J ends were trimmed by 8 bases and 2 bases, with 14 bases remaining between them. This CDR3 is built from 14 residues. The CDR3 DNA follows: TGTGCCAGCCGATTAGATTTATCCACAGATACGCAGTATTTT. It codes for CASRLDLSTDTQYF.

J is TRBJ2-7 and V is TRBV2; D is uncertain. The V and J ends lost 5 bases and 0 bases respectively, with 8 bases between them. The CDR3 spans 13 residues. The V gene's germline CDR1 is SNHLY and CDR2 FYNNEI. The CDR3 nucleotides are TGTGCCAGCAGTTACCGGGTCTCCTACGAGCAGTACTTC. Protein product: CASSYRVSYEQYF.

This clonotype came up a few times. The chain links TRBV6-1 to TRBJ2-7; maybe TRBD1 (5 bases). CDR3 length: 13 amino acids. V dropped 5 bases and J dropped 6 bases, with 14 bases sitting between them. The germline CDR1 and CDR2 sequences are MNHNS and SASEGT. CDR3 in DNA: TGTGCCAGCAGTCCGCCAGGGCCCTTCGAGCAGTACTTC. Its translation is CASSPPGPFEQYF.

This clonotype turned up a few times. The chain employs TRBV7-9 and TRBJ1-3; D gene uncertain. Trimming removed 4 bases from V and 4 bases from J, with 17 bases in between. Germline assignment: CDR1 SEHNR and CDR2 FQNEAQ (reference sequence). The CDR3 loop spans 16 amino acids. The CDR3: CASSSSTEAVGNTIYF. For the CDR3, the DNA is TGTGCCAGCAGCTCCAGTACGGAAGCTGTAGGAAACACCATATATTTT.

This clonotype was detected ten times or more. This chain links TRBV7-2 with TRBJ2-7; TRBD1 agrees at 11 bases. The J segment lost 6 bases and the V segment lost 4 bases, leaving 11 bases of the junction unmatched. Per the germline V gene, CDR1 is SGHTA and CDR2 is FQGNSA. The CDR3 covers 16 residues. In nucleotides, the CDR3 is TGTGCCAGCAGCTGGAACACCGGGACAGGGGGTTCCGAGCAGTACTTC. It codes for CASSWNTGTGGSEQYF.

The V and J genes are TRBV5-6 and TRBJ2-5; D possibly uses TRBD1 or TRBD2 (6 bases each). Germline lookup yields CDR1 SGHDT and CDR2 YYEEEE. The CDR3 has 14 amino acids. Trimming stripped 4 bases from V and 8 bases from J, with 18 bases between. CDR3 DNA: TGTGCCAGCAGCCCACCGGCCGGAGGGACAACCCAGTACTTC. It encodes CASSPPAGGTTQYF.

About this clonotype: Just one base apart from a much larger clone, this may be a read error. The chain employs TRBV20-1 and TRBJ2-5, with no clear D. The CDR3 sequence is 12 residues long. V lost 8 bases, J lost 7 bases, and 17 bases lay in between. Germline-derived CDR1 and CDR2 are DFQATT and SNEGSKA (reference sequence). The CDR3, as DNA: TGCAGTACACACGGAGCCGAGAGGACCCAGTACTTC. This gives the protein CSTHGAERTQYF.

The chain is built from TRBV20-1 and TRBJ1-2, with D unclear. There are 12 residues in the CDR3. Germline CDR1 is DFQATT and CDR2 is SNEGSKA (reference sequence). The germline V and J ends were trimmed by 0 bases and 5 bases, with 7 bases remaining between them. CDR3 protein: CSARENRYGYTF. In DNA, the CDR3 is TGCAGTGCTAGAGAGAACCGTTATGGCTACACCTTC.

This clonotype was observed a few times. The chain uses TRBV5-1 and TRBJ2-2; perhaps D is TRBD1 or TRBD2 (6 bases each). The length of the CDR3 is 16 residues. The germline V gene encodes CDR1 SGHRS and CDR2 YFSETQ. Trimming cost V 0 bases and J 7 bases, with 16 bases left between them. CDR3 amino acids: CASSLAKGGLSGELFF. CDR3 coding DNA: TGCGCCAGCAGCTTGGCCAAGGGGGGCCTAAGCGGGGAGCTGTTTTTT.

This rearrangement joins TRBV7-9 to TRBJ1-4; possibly TRBD1 for D (5 bases). Germline V gives CDR1 SEHNR, CDR2 FQNEAQ (reference sequence). V was cut by 5 bases and J by 2 bases, with 12 bases left in between. The length of the CDR3 is 15 residues. CDR3 protein: CASSAGGGTNEKLFF. The DNA for the CDR3 is TGTGCCAGCAGCGCAGGCGGGGGTACTAATGAAAAACTGTTTTTT.

This clonotype has only a few counts. The chain combines TRBV6-2 or TRBV6-3 with TRBJ2-7; 8 bases line up with TRBD1. The CDR3 totals 16 residues. Germline CDR1 is MNHEY and CDR2 is SVGEGT. Trimming at V came to 2 bases and at J to 0 bases, leaving 6 bases not matched to a gene. The DNA for the CDR3 is TGTGCCAGCAGTTACCATCCAGGGGGCATCTCCTACGAGCAGTACTTC. It specifies CASSYHPGGISYEQYF.

This clonotype was counted a few times. This chain links TRBV3-1 with TRBJ2-3; D is ambiguous. Germline V gene data show CDR1 as LGHDT and CDR2 as YNNKEL (reference sequence). V gave up 4 bases and J gave up 9 bases, with 11 bases separating them. The CDR3 consists of 12 residues. The CDR3 nucleotides read TGTGCCAGCAGCCCAAGGGAAATAACGCAGTATTTT. It is translated as CASSPREITQYF.

The rearrangement uses TRBV7-2 and TRBJ1-2, with 7 bases that match TRBD1. Germline loops: CDR1 SGHTA, CDR2 FQGNSA. The J segment lost 6 bases and the V segment lost 0 bases, leaving 7 bases of the junction unmatched. The CDR3 totals 15 residues. The CDR3 nucleotides read TGTGCCAGCAGCTTAGCGCTTTGGGACAGCCATGGCTACACCTTC. Translation gives CASSLALWDSHGYTF.

The CDR3 DNA reads as TGCGCCAGCAGCCCGGGACGGACAGCCTTTAATGAAAAACTGTTTTTT. Residues: CASSPGRTAFNEKLFF. This chain connects TRBV5-1 to TRBJ1-4, with D maybe TRBD1 (6 bases). CDR3 size: 16 residues. Trimming took 4 bases from V and 4 from J, leaving 17 bases between them. CDR1 SGHRS and CDR2 YFSETQ come from the germline V gene.

This clonotype was found a few times. This sequence joins TRBV6-2 or TRBV6-3 and TRBJ2-3; the D gene is possibly TRBD1 (5 bases). CDR1 and CDR2 (germline): MNHEY, SVGEGT. The ends were cut back, 2 bases at V and 6 bases at J, with 15 bases in the middle. The CDR3 covers 15 residues. CDR3 in amino acids: CASSYRQGLYDTQYF. CDR3 in DNA: TGTGCCAGCAGTTACCGGCAGGGCCTTTACGATACGCAGTATTTT.

The chain uses TRBV10-3 and TRBJ1-1, with D perhaps matching TRBD1 (6 bases). This CDR3 spans 13 amino acids. Germline CDR1 reads ENHRY; CDR2 reads SYGVKD. Trimming took off 3 bases at V and 7 bases at J, with 12 bases between the two ends. The CDR3 DNA is TGTGCCATCAGTGATCAGGGGAGAGGTGAAGCTTTCTTT. It codes for CAISDQGRGEAFF.

In this sample, this clonotype turned up a few times. This chain joins TRBV3-1 and TRBJ2-5; D perhaps matches TRBD1 (6 bases). Trimming shortened V by 2 bases and J by 1 base, and 11 bases separated the two germline ends. Germline V CDR1 and CDR2: LGHDT, YNNKEL (reference sequence). The CDR3 covers 15 residues. The CDR3 nucleotides are TGTGCCAGCAGCCAATTCCAGGGGCCCCAAGAGACCCAGTACTTC. It codes for CASSQFQGPQETQYF.

The chain couples TRBV3-1 to TRBJ2-5; TRBD2 agrees at 10 bases. Trimming cost V 0 bases and J 7 bases; bases outside gene matches: 5. The germline V gene encodes CDR1 LGHDT and CDR2 YNNKEL (reference sequence). CDR3 length: 15 residues. The CDR3 protein is CASSQDLAGERTQYF. The CDR3 DNA follows: TGTGCCAGCAGCCAAGATCTAGCGGGGGAAAGGACCCAGTACTTC.

This clonotype was counted ten times or more. The chain links TRBV6-5 to TRBJ2-1; 7 nucleotides align to TRBD1. Germline V lookup: CDR1 MNHEY, CDR2 SVGAGI. The CDR3 is 14 residues long. The V gene end was trimmed by 5 bases and the J gene end by 1 base; junction bases not matched to a gene: 2. CDR3 sequence: CASSRGLSYNEQFF. CDR3 DNA: TGTGCCAGCAGTAGGGGGCTTTCCTACAATGAGCAGTTCTTC.

The chain carries TRBV9 and TRBJ2-3; D may be TRBD2 (7 bases). The CDR3 has 18 residues. CDR1 and CDR2 from the germline V gene are SGDLS and YYNGEE. V was shortened by 4 bases and J by 0 bases, with 21 bases between the two germline ends. The CDR3 here is CASSKGGTGGYSTDTQYF. For the CDR3, the DNA is TGTGCCAGCAGCAAAGGGGGAACGGGGGGCTATAGCACAGATACGCAGTATTTT. The full variable domain, rest sourced from reference TRBV9 and TRBJ2-3, is DSGVTQTPKHLITATGQRVTLRCSPRSGDLSVYWYQQSLDQGLQFLIQYYNGEERAKGNILERFSAQQFPDLHSELNLSSLELGDSALYFCASSKGGTGGYSTDTQYFGPGTRLTVL.

This clonotype has ten or more counts. The rearrangement joins TRBV30 to TRBJ2-2, with a tentative D call TRBD1 (5 bases). The CDR3 spans 14 residues. CDR1 is GTSNPN, CDR2 SVGIG, per germline (reference sequence). V was pared by 4 bases and J by 0 bases, with 9 bases between. CDR3 DNA sequence: TGTGCCTGGACCCAGGGTGCGAACACCGGGGAGCTGTTTTTT. Its translation: CAWTQGANTGELFF.

The CDR3 DNA reads TGTGCCAGCAGCTTTCTGGGGGGAGACTACGAGCAGTACGTC. It specifies CASSFLGGDYEQYV. The chain uses TRBV7-9 and TRBJ2-7; D is possibly TRBD2 (6 bases). V lost 3 bases to trimming and J lost 3 bases, with 12 bases between them. Germline CDR1 reads SEHNR; CDR2 reads FQNEAQ (reference sequence). This CDR3 region has 14 residues.

This clonotype was detected only a few times. The rearrangement links TRBV11-2 to TRBJ2-7, with TRBD2 as a possible D gene (6 bases). From germline, CDR1 is SGHAT and CDR2 FQNNGV. The length of the CDR3 is 15 residues. The ends were cut back, 5 bases at V and 4 bases at J, with 18 bases in the middle. The CDR3 here is CASSTLAGTDYEQYF. The CDR3 DNA is TGTGCCAGCAGCACCCTGGCCGGGACTGATTACGAGCAGTACTTC.

The J gene is TRBJ1-3, the V gene TRBV19; D remains ambiguous. Germline CDR1 reads LNHDA; CDR2 reads SQIVND (reference sequence). The CDR3 is 15 residues long. Deletions cut 5 bases from V and 2 bases from J, with 13 bases between. In nucleotides, the CDR3 is TGTGCCAGTAGTGTTCTGGGATCGGCTGGAAACACCATATATTTT. This encodes CASSVLGSAGNTIYF.